This T cell receptor beta chain was found in a study of tumor and adjacent non-tumor tissue in lung cancer. A modified ARM-PCR protocol with three rounds of nested PCR amplified TCRbeta. TCRdb re-called the multiplex PCR reads through MiXCR, storing one row per CDR3 protein. The sample has some 95,000 distinct CDR3 sequences, 80% seen once; the top ten hold approximately 28%. Comments on this clonotype: A junction end diverges from the germline sequence, so it may reflect a read error.

This sample's RNA came from whole unsorted tissue. This non-tumor lung sample came from over 3 cm beyond the tumor edge. CDR3 length: 11 residues. The germline CDR1 and CDR2 sequences are ENHRY and SYGVKD. The origin of this receptor is a man in his sixties with small cell lung cancer. What was sequenced was distant non-tumor lung tissue. The chain carries TRBV10-3 and TRBJ1-1; no definite D call. CDR3: CAISYNIEAFF. The CDR3 DNA follows: TGTGCCATCAGTTACAACATTGAAGCTTTCTTT.